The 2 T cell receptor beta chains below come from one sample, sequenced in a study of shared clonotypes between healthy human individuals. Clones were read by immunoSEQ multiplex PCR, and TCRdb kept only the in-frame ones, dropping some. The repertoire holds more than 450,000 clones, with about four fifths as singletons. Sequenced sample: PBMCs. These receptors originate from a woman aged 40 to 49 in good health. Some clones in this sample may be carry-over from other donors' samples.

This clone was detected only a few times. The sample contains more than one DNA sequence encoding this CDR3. The DNA for the CDR3 is TGTGCCATCGGCGGGGGCAATGAGCAGTTCTTC. It yields the protein CAIGGGNEQFF. This rearrangement joins TRBV10-3 to TRBJ2-1, with 7 bases lining up with TRBD2. V was clipped by 8 bases and J by 6 bases; unmatched bases: 1. The CDR3 runs to 11 residues. Germline V lookup: CDR1 ENHRY, CDR2 SYGVKD.

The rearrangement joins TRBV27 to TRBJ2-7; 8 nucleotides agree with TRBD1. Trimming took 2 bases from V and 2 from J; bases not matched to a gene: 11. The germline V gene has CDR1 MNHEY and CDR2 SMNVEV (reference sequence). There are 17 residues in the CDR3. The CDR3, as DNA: TGTGCCAGCAGTTTAGAGACAGGGGAGGCCCTCCCCTACGAGCAGTACTTC. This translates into CASSLETGEALPYEQYF.